This T cell receptor (beta chain) is from a study of beta chain features in type 1 diabetes. Study-wide points: Shorter TCRB CDR3s, moderately but significantly so, marked every one of the four CD4+ subsets in Type 1 diabetes patients.

Expressed TCRB transcripts were sequenced, since all the RNA that had been isolated was reverse transcribed. The protocol was immunoSEQ multiplex PCR, while the TCRdb copy is restricted to in-frame clones and leaves out a portion. Here the sample spans about 160,000 clones, 6.5% to 10% being singletons. This clone was observed a few times. The antigen is unknown. With V trimmed by 0 bases and J by 3 bases, 3 bases remained unmatched. The CDR3 is 14 residues long. Germline V gene lookup returns CDR1 SGDLS and CDR2 YYNGEE. The sequence came from a woman aged 18-29 years with type 1 diabetes. This chain uses TRBV9 with TRBJ2-7, with 7 positions matching TRBD2. Sequenced material: central memory CD4+ T cells from blood. This CDR3 reads CASSVAGGGYEQYF. The CDR3 nucleotides are TGTGCCAGCAGCGTAGCCGGCGGGGGCTACGAGCAGTACTTC.